These T cell receptor beta chains were read from a single sample in a study of blood T cell repertoires in COVID-19. The assay was immunoSEQ multiplex PCR, and TCRdb's table has in-frame clones only and misses some. This table holds about 63,000 clones, about 80% found once. The sequencing input was peripheral blood. The receptor source for this set is a woman older than 75 with acute or convalescent COVID-19. Both conserved end residues are part of each CDR3. A D gene is named only where the DNA matches it firmly. Clone sizes are given selectively: once, few, many, or a class where the clone is expanded.

abundance: .
j_gene: TRBJ2-1
d_gene: .
v_gene: TRBV24-1
CDR3aa: CATSLGGSYNEQFF
CDR3nt: TGTGCCACCAGTCTAGGGGGCTCCTACAATGAGCAGTTCTTC

abundance: .
j_gene: TRBJ1-1
d_gene: .
v_gene: TRBV3-1/TRBV3-2
CDR3aa: CASSHPRGPTVNTEAFF
CDR3nt: TGTGCCAGCAGCCACCCTAGGGGTCCAACTGTGAACACTGAAGCTTTCTTT

abundance: few
j_gene: TRBJ2-5
d_gene: .
v_gene: TRBV5-1
CDR3aa: CASSSVPTAGETQYF
CDR3nt: TGCGCCAGCAGCTCGGTCCCTACGGCCGGGGAGACCCAGTACTTC

abundance: .
j_gene: TRBJ2-2
d_gene: .
v_gene: TRBV5-6
CDR3aa: CASSPVFTGELFF
CDR3nt: TGTGCCAGCAGCCCCGTTTTCACCGGGGAGCTGTTTTTT

abundance: .
j_gene: TRBJ2-2
d_gene: .
v_gene: TRBV3-1/TRBV3-2
CDR3aa: CASSQVRTGELFF
CDR3nt: TGTGCCAGCAGCCAAGTTCGGACCGGGGAGCTGTTTTTT

abundance: .
j_gene: TRBJ2-2
d_gene: TRBD2
v_gene: TRBV28
CDR3aa: CASSSGLAGITGELFF
CDR3nt: TGTGCCAGCAGTTCGGGACTAGCGGGAATCACCGGGGAGCTGTTTTTT

abundance: .
j_gene: TRBJ2-2
d_gene: TRBD2
v_gene: TRBV7-9
CDR3aa: CASSLASGSTGELFF
CDR3nt: TGTGCCAGCAGCTTAGCTAGCGGGAGTACCGGGGAGCTGTTTTTT

abundance: .
j_gene: TRBJ2-3
d_gene: .
v_gene: TRBV2
CDR3aa: CASSARRNTDTQYF
CDR3nt: TGTGCCAGCAGTGCTCGGAGAAACACAGATACGCAGTATTTT

abundance: .
j_gene: TRBJ2-1
d_gene: .
v_gene: TRBV2
CDR3aa: CASSEQGSGEQFF
CDR3nt: TGTGCCAGCAGTGAACAGGGTAGCGGTGAGCAGTTCTTC

abundance: .
j_gene: TRBJ1-2
d_gene: TRBD1
v_gene: TRBV5-4
CDR3aa: CASKLGTGGRGYTF
CDR3nt: TGTGCCAGCAAACTCGGGACAGGGGGTCGTGGCTACACCTTC

abundance: few
j_gene: TRBJ2-3
d_gene: .
v_gene: TRBV7-2
CDR3aa: CASSSQGSGWGDTQYF
CDR3nt: TGTGCCAGCAGCTCGCAGGGTAGCGGCTGGGGAGATACGCAGTATTTT

abundance: many
j_gene: TRBJ1-5
d_gene: TRBD1
v_gene: TRBV6-6
CDR3aa: CASSSSTGTDQPQHF
CDR3nt: TGTGCCAGCAGTTCCTCGACAGGGACTGATCAGCCCCAGCATTTT

abundance: .
j_gene: TRBJ2-1
d_gene: TRBD2
v_gene: TRBV7-9
CDR3aa: CASSPTSGRHNEQFF
CDR3nt: TGTGCCAGCAGCCCGACTAGCGGGAGACACAATGAGCAGTTCTTC

abundance: .
j_gene: TRBJ2-3
d_gene: .
v_gene: TRBV2
CDR3aa: CASSVVGAPNTDTQYF
CDR3nt: TGTGCCAGCAGTGTCGTGGGGGCTCCGAACACAGATACGCAGTATTTT

abundance: few
j_gene: TRBJ2-5
d_gene: .
v_gene: TRBV19
CDR3aa: CASSIAGIGAQYF
CDR3nt: TGTGCCAGTAGTATCGCCGGTATAGGGGCCCAGTACTTC

abundance: .
j_gene: TRBJ1-1
d_gene: .
v_gene: TRBV6-6
CDR3aa: CASRQAGNTEAFF
CDR3nt: TGTGCCAGCAGACAGGCAGGGAACACTGAAGCTTTCTTT

abundance: .
j_gene: TRBJ2-7
d_gene: TRBD2
v_gene: TRBV11-2
CDR3aa: CASSLLSGRATYEQYF
CDR3nt: TGTGCCAGCAGCTTACTTAGCGGGAGGGCCACCTACGAGCAGTACTTC

abundance: .
j_gene: TRBJ1-5
d_gene: .
v_gene: TRBV19
CDR3aa: CASNIITRGSQPQHF
CDR3nt: TGTGCCAGCAATATAATTACCAGGGGTTCCCAGCCCCAGCATTTT

abundance: .
j_gene: TRBJ1-2
d_gene: TRBD1
v_gene: TRBV7-8
CDR3aa: CASSPGQGSNGYTF
CDR3nt: TGTGCCAGCAGCCCAGGACAGGGGAGTAATGGCTACACCTTC

abundance: .
j_gene: TRBJ2-1
d_gene: TRBD2
v_gene: TRBV30
CDR3aa: CAWSVGTRFNEQFF
CDR3nt: TGTGCCTGGAGTGTGGGGACTAGATTCAATGAGCAGTTCTTC

abundance: .
j_gene: TRBJ2-5
d_gene: .
v_gene: TRBV12-5
CDR3aa: CASGSSVETQYF
CDR3nt: TGTGCTAGTGGTTCCTCTGTGGAGACCCAGTACTTC

abundance: .
j_gene: TRBJ1-4
d_gene: TRBD1
v_gene: TRBV7-9
CDR3aa: CASSFDRGSNEKLFF
CDR3nt: TGTGCCAGCAGCTTTGACAGGGGCTCTAATGAAAAACTGTTTTTT

abundance: .
j_gene: TRBJ2-1
d_gene: .
v_gene: TRBV5-4
CDR3aa: CASSWTDNEQFF
CDR3nt: TGTGCCAGCAGCTGGACAGACAATGAGCAGTTCTTC

abundance: .
j_gene: TRBJ2-2
d_gene: .
v_gene: TRBV9
CDR3aa: CASSPGLHTGELFF
CDR3nt: TGTGCCAGCAGCCCAGGACTTCACACCGGGGAGCTGTTTTTT

abundance: .
j_gene: TRBJ2-3
d_gene: .
v_gene: TRBV6-4
CDR3aa: CASSPRASGSTDTQYF
CDR3nt: TGTGCCAGCAGTCCCCGGGCCAGCGGGAGCACAGATACGCAGTATTTT

abundance: .
j_gene: TRBJ2-5
d_gene: .
v_gene: TRBV5-1
CDR3aa: CASSRGRSRGIGETQYF
CDR3nt: TGCGCCAGCAGCCGAGGCCGCAGTAGGGGGATAGGAGAGACCCAGTACTTC

abundance: .
j_gene: TRBJ1-1
d_gene: .
v_gene: TRBV6-2/TRBV6-3
CDR3aa: CASSRGLERTEAFF
CDR3nt: TGTGCCAGCAGTCGGGGATTAGAGAGGACTGAAGCTTTCTTT

abundance: few
j_gene: TRBJ2-2
d_gene: .
v_gene: TRBV4-1
CDR3aa: CASSGPSNTGELFF
CDR3nt: TGCGCCAGCAGCGGACCTAGCAACACCGGGGAGCTGTTTTTT

abundance: .
j_gene: TRBJ2-5
d_gene: .
v_gene: TRBV5-1
CDR3aa: CASSFQGGEETQYF
CDR3nt: TGCGCCAGCAGCTTCCAGGGAGGTGAAGAGACCCAGTACTTC

abundance: .
j_gene: TRBJ1-5
d_gene: TRBD1
v_gene: TRBV19
CDR3aa: CASIPGTGLNPGNQPQHF
CDR3nt: TGTGCCAGTATCCCCGGGACAGGACTAAACCCAGGCAATCAGCCCCAGCATTTT

abundance: .
j_gene: TRBJ2-3
d_gene: .
v_gene: TRBV7-3
CDR3aa: CASSPRRGAQTDTQYF
CDR3nt: TGTGCCAGCAGCCCAAGACGGGGGGCGCAAACAGATACGCAGTATTTT

abundance: .
j_gene: TRBJ2-7
d_gene: TRBD1
v_gene: TRBV11-1
CDR3aa: CASSRDRGYEQYF
CDR3nt: TGTGCCAGCAGCCGGGACAGGGGTTACGAGCAGTACTTC

abundance: once
j_gene: TRBJ1-2
d_gene: TRBD1
v_gene: TRBV9
CDR3aa: CASSFGQGSIGYTF
CDR3nt: TGTGCCAGCAGCTTCGGACAGGGTTCGATCGGCTACACCTTC

abundance: .
j_gene: TRBJ2-4
d_gene: TRBD2
v_gene: TRBV7-8
CDR3aa: CASSGRGAGGGYIQYF
CDR3nt: TGTGCCAGCAGCGGACGCGGGGCGGGGGGTGGCTACATTCAGTACTTC

abundance: once
j_gene: TRBJ1-2
d_gene: .
v_gene: TRBV19
CDR3aa: CASSTREHYGYTF
CDR3nt: TGTGCCAGTAGTACACGCGAACACTATGGCTACACCTTC

abundance: .
j_gene: TRBJ1-1
d_gene: .
v_gene: TRBV7-3
CDR3aa: CASSSQGGTEAFF
CDR3nt: TGTGCCAGCAGCTCCCAGGGTGGCACTGAAGCTTTCTTT

abundance: .
j_gene: TRBJ2-7
d_gene: TRBD1
v_gene: TRBV7-2
CDR3aa: CASSRDRVSYEQYF
CDR3nt: TGTGCCAGCAGCCGGGACAGGGTTAGTTACGAGCAGTACTTC

abundance: few
j_gene: TRBJ2-2
d_gene: TRBD1
v_gene: TRBV19
CDR3aa: CAGQATNTGELFF
CDR3nt: TGTGCCGGACAGGCTACGAACACCGGGGAGCTGTTTTTT

abundance: few
j_gene: TRBJ2-1
d_gene: .
v_gene: TRBV10-1
CDR3aa: CASSESTGRRGEQFF
CDR3nt: TGCGCCAGCAGTGAGTCGACAGGGAGGAGGGGTGAGCAGTTCTTC

abundance: .
j_gene: TRBJ1-5
d_gene: .
v_gene: TRBV5-6
CDR3aa: CASSAGSNQPQHF
CDR3nt: TGTGCCAGCAGCGCAGGGAGCAATCAGCCCCAGCATTTT

abundance: few
j_gene: TRBJ1-5
d_gene: TRBD1
v_gene: TRBV6-4
CDR3aa: CASSDSTGQPYSNQPQHF
CDR3nt: TGTGCCAGCAGTGACTCGACGGGACAGCCTTATAGCAATCAGCCCCAGCATTTT

abundance: once
j_gene: TRBJ1-2
d_gene: TRBD1
v_gene: TRBV3-1/TRBV3-2
CDR3aa: CASSQLGGIGYGYTF
CDR3nt: TGTGCCAGCAGCCAACTAGGGGGCATCGGCTATGGCTACACCTTC

abundance: once
j_gene: TRBJ2-7
d_gene: TRBD1
v_gene: TRBV28
CDR3aa: CASTTSGGEQYF
CDR3nt: TGTGCCAGCACTACCTCAGGGGGCGAGCAGTACTTC

abundance: .
j_gene: TRBJ1-5
d_gene: .
v_gene: TRBV2
CDR3aa: CASSLNQPQHF
CDR3nt: TGTGCCAGCAGCCTCAATCAGCCCCAGCATTTT

abundance: .
j_gene: TRBJ2-2
d_gene: .
v_gene: TRBV5-4
CDR3aa: CASSATGKRNTGELFF
CDR3nt: TGTGCCAGCAGCGCTACAGGGAAGAGAAACACCGGGGAGCTGTTTTTT

abundance: .
j_gene: TRBJ2-3
d_gene: TRBD2
v_gene: TRBV7-8
CDR3aa: CASSPNSGLSTDTQYF
CDR3nt: TGTGCCAGCAGCCCGAATAGCGGGCTGAGCACAGATACGCAGTATTTT

abundance: .
j_gene: TRBJ2-7
d_gene: TRBD2
v_gene: TRBV11-3
CDR3aa: CASSLVSGGEYEQYF
CDR3nt: TGTGCCAGCAGCTTAGTCTCGGGAGGGGAGTACGAGCAGTACTTC

abundance: .
j_gene: TRBJ2-3
d_gene: .
v_gene: TRBV11-2
CDR3aa: CASSLGGGGTQYF
CDR3nt: TGTGCCAGCAGTTTAGGGGGGGGAGGCACGCAGTATTTT

abundance: .
j_gene: TRBJ1-6
d_gene: .
v_gene: TRBV9
CDR3aa: CASRGRAWDSPLHF
CDR3nt: TGTGCCAGCAGGGGGAGGGCGTGGGATTCACCCCTCCACTTT

abundance: .
j_gene: TRBJ2-1
d_gene: TRBD2
v_gene: TRBV6-4
CDR3aa: CASSEVGAGDNEQFF
CDR3nt: TGTGCCAGCAGTGAAGTCGGCGCGGGGGACAATGAGCAGTTCTTC

abundance: once
j_gene: TRBJ1-6
d_gene: TRBD1
v_gene: TRBV9
CDR3aa: CASSAQGGARSPLHF
CDR3nt: TGTGCCAGCAGCGCCCAGGGGGGCGCGCGATCACCCCTCCACTTT

abundance: many
j_gene: TRBJ1-1
d_gene: TRBD1
v_gene: TRBV5-1
CDR3aa: CASSLGQGYTEAFF
CDR3nt: TGCGCCAGCAGCCTCGGACAGGGGTACACTGAAGCTTTCTTT

abundance: .
j_gene: TRBJ1-5
d_gene: .
v_gene: TRBV19
CDR3aa: CASSTQTGLGNQPQHF
CDR3nt: TGTGCCAGTAGTACCCAGACAGGTCTGGGCAATCAGCCCCAGCATTTT

abundance: .
j_gene: TRBJ2-1
d_gene: .
v_gene: TRBV7-2
CDR3aa: CASSLAGAGFYNEQFF
CDR3nt: TGTGCCAGCAGCTTAGCCGGCGCGGGCTTCTACAATGAGCAGTTCTTC

abundance: .
j_gene: TRBJ2-1
d_gene: .
v_gene: TRBV6-5
CDR3aa: CASSYSRNNEQFF
CDR3nt: TGTGCCAGCAGTTACTCGAGGAACAATGAGCAGTTCTTC